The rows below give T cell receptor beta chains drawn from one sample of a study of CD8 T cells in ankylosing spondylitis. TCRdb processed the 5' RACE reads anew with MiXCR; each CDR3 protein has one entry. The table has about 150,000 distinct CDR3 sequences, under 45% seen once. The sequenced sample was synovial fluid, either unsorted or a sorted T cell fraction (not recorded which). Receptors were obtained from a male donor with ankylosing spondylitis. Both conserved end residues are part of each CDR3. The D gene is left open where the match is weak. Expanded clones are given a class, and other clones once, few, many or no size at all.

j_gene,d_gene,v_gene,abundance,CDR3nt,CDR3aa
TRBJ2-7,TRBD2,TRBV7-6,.,TGTGCCAGCAGCCCCGGACTAGCGGGATTCAACTACGAGCAGTACTTC,CASSPGLAGFNYEQYF
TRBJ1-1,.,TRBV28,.,TGTGCCAGCGGCTGGACAGCAAACACTGAAGCTTTCTTT,CASGWTANTEAFF
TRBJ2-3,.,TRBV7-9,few,TGTGCCAGCAGCCCCTCAGGGGTTAGCACAGATACGCAGTATTTT,CASSPSGVSTDTQYF
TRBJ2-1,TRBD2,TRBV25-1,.,TGTGCCAGCAGTAAAAAATACAGAGCGGGAGTCCCTGAGCAGTTCTTC,CASSKKYRAGVPEQFF
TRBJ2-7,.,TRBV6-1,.,TGTGCCAGCAGTAGCACAGGCCGAAACTACGAGCAGTACTTC,CASSSTGRNYEQYF
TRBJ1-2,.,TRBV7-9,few,TGTGCCAGCAGCTTATTCCCGGGAATCAACTATGGCTACACCTTC,CASSLFPGINYGYTF
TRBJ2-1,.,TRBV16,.,TGTGCCAGCAGCCAATGGGGGGGGGGCCCCTACAATGAGCAGTTCTTC,CASSQWGGGPYNEQFF
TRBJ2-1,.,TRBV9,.,TGTGCCAGCAGCCCGTCCGGGCGAATAACCTACAATGAGCAGTTCTTC,CASSPSGRITYNEQFF
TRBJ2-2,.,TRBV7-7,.,TGTGCCAGCAGCTTAGTAACAGGGAACACCGGGGAGCTGTTTTTT,CASSLVTGNTGELFF
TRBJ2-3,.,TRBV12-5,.,TGTGCTAGTGGTTTGGTTCTCCCTCCTATTTGGCGGAACACAGATACGCAGTATTTT,CASGLVLPPIWRNTDTQYF
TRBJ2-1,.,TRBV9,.,TGTGCCAGCAGCCCCTTGGTCTGGAATGAGCAGTTCTTC,CASSPLVWNEQFF
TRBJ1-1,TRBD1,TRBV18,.,TGTGCCAGTACCTGGACAGGGCATTCTGGGGACACTGAAGCTTTCTTT,CASTWTGHSGDTEAFF
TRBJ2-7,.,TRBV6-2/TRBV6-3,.,TGTGCCAGCAGTCACAGCGGGCCCTACGAGCAGTACTTC,CASSHSGPYEQYF
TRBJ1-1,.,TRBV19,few,TGTGCCAGTAGTATGAGTGGGGGTGGGACTGAAGCTTTCTTT,CASSMSGGGTEAFF
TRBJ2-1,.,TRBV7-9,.,TGTGCCAGCAGCTTAGTGTCCCCTTCGACCAATGAGCAGTTCTTC,CASSLVSPSTNEQFF
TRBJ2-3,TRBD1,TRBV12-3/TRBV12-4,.,TGTGCCAGCAGTTACCCGGAAAGGCAGGGGGACACAGATACGCAGTATTTT,CASSYPERQGDTDTQYF
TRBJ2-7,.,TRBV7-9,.,TGTGCCAGCAGCTTAGCGGGGGTCTCCTACGAGCAGTACTTC,CASSLAGVSYEQYF
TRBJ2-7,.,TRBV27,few,TGTGCCAGCAGTTTATCGGGGGCGCCTGAGCAGTACTTC,CASSLSGAPEQYF
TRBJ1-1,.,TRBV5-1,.,TGCGCCAGCAGCTTGGTGGCAGTGAACACTGAAGCTTTCTTT,CASSLVAVNTEAFF
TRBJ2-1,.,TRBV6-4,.,TGTGCCAGCAGTGACTCTTGGGGGGCCGGACCCAATGAGCAGTTCTTC,CASSDSWGAGPNEQFF
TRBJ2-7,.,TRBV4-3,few,TGCGCCAGCAGCCAAGATAGGGCAGGGGCCTACGAGCAGTACTTC,CASSQDRAGAYEQYF
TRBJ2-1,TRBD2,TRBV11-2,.,TGTGCCAGCAGCTCACTAGCGGGGACCCACGGGGAGCAGTTCTTC,CASSSLAGTHGEQFF
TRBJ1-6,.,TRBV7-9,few,TGTGCCAGCAGCTTGGGTCCGGGTTGGTCACCCCTCCACTTT,CASSLGPGWSPLHF
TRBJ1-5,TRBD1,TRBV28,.,TGTGCCAGCAGTTCACAGGGGAGTGGCAATCAGCCCCAGCATTTT,CASSSQGSGNQPQHF
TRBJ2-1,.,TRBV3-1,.,TGTGCCAGCAGCCAAGAGACTGCGCGAACCTCCTACAATGAGCAGTTCTTC,CASSQETARTSYNEQFF
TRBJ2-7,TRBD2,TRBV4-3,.,TGCGCCAGCAGCCCCCGGCTGGACGGGAGGGCAAACTACGAGCAGTACTTC,CASSPRLDGRANYEQYF
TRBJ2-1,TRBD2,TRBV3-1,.,TGTGCCAGCAGCCACGGACTAGACTACAATGAGCAGTTCTTC,CASSHGLDYNEQFF
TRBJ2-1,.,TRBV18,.,TGTGCCAGCTCACCACCATGGACTATCCACTACAATGAGCAGTTCTTC,CASSPPWTIHYNEQFF
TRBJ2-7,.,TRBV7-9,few,TGTGCCAGCAGCTTAGGCGGTGGCTACGAGCAGTACTTC,CASSLGGGYEQYF